The rows below give T cell receptor beta chains drawn from one sample of a study of OX40 agonist ivuxolimab in advanced cancers. This table comes from immunoSEQ multiplex PCR, and its TCRdb copy is limited to in-frame clones, with some not included. The profile shows roughly 92,000 clones, roughly 89% of them singletons. The input for sequencing was CD4+ or CD8+ T cells sorted from blood, taken in a trial of the OX40 agonist ivuxolimab. The receptors were gathered from an adult with an advanced solid tumor such as melanoma, head and neck, liver or kidney cancer. The CDR3 runs from the conserved cysteine through the conserved F or W. Fields, in order: CDR3 protein, CDR3 DNA, D gene, J gene, V gene, clone size. D genes are given only for firm matches. Some rows have no size entry. The others give once, few or many, or a class for an expanded clone.

CASSLEGRSGGAETQYF | TGTGCCAGCAGCTTAGAAGGGCGAAGCGGGGGGGCGGAGACCCAGTACTTC | TRBD2 | TRBJ2-5 | TRBV7-3 | NA
CAISDSRSAGQPQHF | TGTGCCATCAGTGACTCCAGGTCTGCGGGTCAGCCCCAGCATTTT | NA | TRBJ1-5 | TRBV10-3 | NA
CATDGGLAGAVPHEQYF | TGTGCCACCGACGGGGGACTAGCGGGAGCGGTCCCCCACGAGCAGTACTTC | TRBD2 | TRBJ2-7 | TRBV25-1 | NA
CAISESGSYEQYF | TGTGCCATCAGTGAGTCAGGGTCCTACGAGCAGTACTTC | NA | TRBJ2-7 | TRBV10-3 | NA
CASSQDLGGNTEAFF | TGCGCCAGCAGCCAAGACCTTGGGGGGAACACTGAAGCTTTCTTT | NA | TRBJ1-1 | TRBV4-1 | NA
CASSESNQPQHF | TGTGCCAGCAGTGAAAGCAATCAGCCCCAGCATTTT | NA | TRBJ1-5 | TRBV28 | NA
CATSRDPDGPEAFF | TGTGCCACCAGCAGGGACCCAGACGGTCCTGAAGCTTTCTTT | NA | TRBJ1-1 | TRBV15 | NA
CAADGGQGDTQYF | TGTGCCGCCGACGGGGGGCAGGGAGATACGCAGTATTTT | NA | TRBJ2-3 | TRBV10-3 | NA
CAWRGPHRETEAFF | TGTGCCTGGAGGGGACCCCACAGGGAGACTGAAGCTTTCTTT | NA | TRBJ1-1 | TRBV30 | few
CATSRGGQGIYGYTF | TGTGCCACCAGCAGAGGGGGACAGGGCATCTATGGCTACACCTTC | TRBD1 | TRBJ1-2 | TRBV15 | NA
CASSSNRGPDTEAFF | TGTGCCAGCTCATCGAACAGGGGGCCTGACACTGAAGCTTTCTTT | TRBD1 | TRBJ1-1 | TRBV18 | NA
CASRAPGPQGHQPQHF | TGTGCCAGTCGAGCGCCGGGGCCTCAAGGACATCAGCCCCAGCATTTT | NA | TRBJ1-5 | TRBV19 | NA
CASSLASGSSYNEQFF | TGCGCCAGCAGCTTGGCTAGCGGGAGTTCCTACAATGAGCAGTTCTTC | TRBD2 | TRBJ2-1 | TRBV5-1 | NA
CASRTMVAGELFF | TGTGCCAGCAGGACGATGGTTGCCGGGGAGCTGTTTTTT | NA | TRBJ2-2 | TRBV7-9 | NA
CASSLNIGTNTEAFF | TGCGCCAGCAGCTTGAACATAGGAACGAACACTGAAGCTTTCTTT | NA | TRBJ1-1 | TRBV5-1 | NA
CASSQWGTANQPQHF | TGTGCCAGCAGTCAATGGGGGACAGCCAATCAGCCCCAGCATTTT | TRBD1 | TRBJ1-5 | TRBV5-6 | NA
CASSLASGTASTDTQYF | TGTGCCAGCAGCTTAGCGTCCGGGACAGCTAGCACAGATACGCAGTATTTT | TRBD1 | TRBJ2-3 | TRBV7-2 | NA
CASRQGYNEQFF | TGCGCCAGCCGACAGGGCTACAATGAGCAGTTCTTC | TRBD1 | TRBJ2-1 | TRBV5-1 | once
CASNPGGNTEAFF | TGTGCCAGCAACCCCGGAGGGAACACTGAAGCTTTCTTT | NA | TRBJ1-1 | TRBV28 | few
CSGRANTEAFF | TGCAGCGGGAGGGCGAACACTGAAGCTTTCTTT | NA | TRBJ1-1 | TRBV29-1 | NA
CASTQGVSWGEAFF | TGTGCCAGCACTCAGGGGGTCTCGTGGGGTGAAGCTTTCTTT | TRBD1 | TRBJ1-1 | TRBV6-5 | NA
CASSQDTVLGLHNEKLFF | TGTGCCAGCAGCCAAGATACCGTCTTGGGTCTCCATAATGAAAAACTGTTTTTT | NA | TRBJ1-4 | TRBV14 | NA
CASSKLSEVWQPQHF | TGTGCCAGCAGCAAACTCAGCGAGGTATGGCAGCCCCAGCATTTT | NA | TRBJ1-5 | TRBV21-1 | NA
CASSMTRGAYEQYF | TGTGCCAGTAGTATGACTAGAGGCGCCTACGAGCAGTACTTC | NA | TRBJ2-7 | TRBV19 | NA
CASSELQGNNQPQHF | TGTGCCAGCAGTGAACTACAGGGAAATAATCAGCCCCAGCATTTT | NA | TRBJ1-5 | TRBV6-1 | NA
CASTVTSGYNEQFF | TGCGCCAGCACCGTGACTAGCGGTTACAATGAGCAGTTCTTC | TRBD2 | TRBJ2-1 | TRBV5-1 | once
CASSLGTTDTQYF | TGTGCCAGCAGCTTAGGGACCACAGATACGCAGTATTTT | NA | TRBJ2-3 | TRBV7-9 | NA
CASSPLGQQTPSHQPQHF | TGTGCCAGCAGCCCCCTCGGGCAGCAAACCCCTTCCCATCAGCCCCAGCATTTT | NA | TRBJ1-5 | TRBV7-9 | NA
CASTSNRGEKLFF | TGTGCCAGTACCTCCAACCGCGGTGAAAAACTGTTTTTT | NA | TRBJ1-4 | TRBV7-8 | NA
CAWRQGNTEAFF | TGTGCCTGGAGACAGGGGAACACTGAAGCTTTCTTT | NA | TRBJ1-1 | TRBV30 | NA
CASSLGLAYEQYF | TGTGCCAGCAGCTTAGGATTGGCCTACGAGCAGTACTTC | NA | TRBJ2-7 | TRBV11-3 | NA
CASSAPGWGGPSGANVLTF | TGTGCCAGCAGCGCACCTGGGTGGGGGGGACCCTCTGGGGCCAACGTCCTGACTTTC | TRBD2 | TRBJ2-6 | TRBV11-2 | NA
CASSRKQDKETQYF | TGTGCCAGCAGCCGCAAACAGGACAAAGAGACCCAGTACTTC | NA | TRBJ2-5 | TRBV7-2 | NA
CASSLLDEQYF | TGTGCCAGCAGTTTATTGGACGAGCAGTACTTC | NA | TRBJ2-7 | TRBV28 | NA
CASSLQRGPEQYF | TGTGCCAGCAGCTTACAAAGGGGCCCCGAGCAGTACTTC | NA | TRBJ2-7 | TRBV11-2 | NA
CAIRTSGSSDTQYF | TGTGCCATCAGGACTAGCGGGAGCTCAGATACGCAGTATTTT | TRBD2 | TRBJ2-3 | TRBV10-3 | NA
CASSPEGWGSGYTF | TGTGCCAGCTCACCAGAAGGGTGGGGGAGCGGCTACACCTTC | NA | TRBJ1-2 | TRBV18 | once
CASLRGLGEKLFF | TGTGCCAGCTTAAGAGGATTGGGTGAAAAACTGTTTTTT | NA | TRBJ1-4 | TRBV7-9 | NA
CASSLEGSPLHF | TGTGCCAGCAGCTTAGAGGGGTCACCCCTCCACTTT | NA | TRBJ1-6 | TRBV7-9 | few
CASSSRLAGGTQETQYF | TGTGCCAGCAGCTCAAGACTAGCGGGGGGTACCCAAGAGACCCAGTACTTC | TRBD2 | TRBJ2-5 | TRBV11-3 | NA
CASSLTGENTEAFF | TGTGCCAGCAGCCTCACCGGGGAGAACACTGAAGCTTTCTTT | NA | TRBJ1-1 | TRBV7-2 | NA
CASRTTSGRSNEQFF | TGTGCCAGCAGGACGACTAGCGGGAGGTCGAATGAGCAGTTCTTC | TRBD2 | TRBJ2-1 | TRBV2 | NA
CASSVGQANGEQYF | TGTGCCAGCAGCGTAGGGCAGGCTAATGGGGAGCAGTACTTC | NA | TRBJ2-7 | TRBV7-3 | NA
CASSSRRTPVTIYF | TGCGCCAGCAGCTCCCGGCGGACTCCGGTCACCATATATTTT | NA | TRBJ1-3 | TRBV5-1 | NA
CASSFLGGGTYEQYF | TGTGCCAGCAGCTTTCTTGGCGGGGGGACCTACGAGCAGTACTTC | TRBD2 | TRBJ2-7 | TRBV7-9 | NA
CASSPPGTGSYGYTF | TGTGCCAGCAGCCCCCCCGGGACAGGGTCCTATGGCTACACCTTC | TRBD1 | TRBJ1-2 | TRBV9 | NA
CASSLLREGYF | TGTGCCAGCAGTTTGCTGAGAGAGGGGTACTTC | NA | TRBJ2-7 | TRBV6-7 | NA
CASSESGQRNQPQHF | TGTGCCAGCAGTGAATCAGGGCAACGCAATCAGCCCCAGCATTTT | NA | TRBJ1-5 | TRBV2 | NA
CATSRPGGSYNSPLHF | TGTGCCACCAGCAGACCAGGGGGTTCGTATAATTCACCCCTCCACTTT | TRBD1 | TRBJ1-6 | TRBV15 | NA
CASSLGPGRTDTQYF | TGTGCCAGCAGTTTAGGGCCAGGCCGCACAGATACGCAGTATTTT | NA | TRBJ2-3 | TRBV27 | NA
CASSLFGQGSYNSPLHF | TGCGCCAGCAGCTTGTTCGGACAGGGCTCCTATAATTCACCCCTCCACTTT | TRBD1 | TRBJ1-6 | TRBV5-1 | few
CASSQELERGTQETQYF | TGCGCCAGCAGCCAAGAACTCGAGCGGGGGACTCAAGAGACCCAGTACTTC | TRBD2 | TRBJ2-5 | TRBV4-3 | NA
CASSSWSSAYEQYF | TGTGCCAGCAGTTCCTGGTCCTCCGCCTACGAGCAGTACTTC | NA | TRBJ2-7 | TRBV2 | NA
CASSLEGTAYF | TGTGCCAGCAGCTTGGAGGGGACAGCTTACTTC | TRBD1 | TRBJ2-7 | TRBV5-8 | NA
CASSLAPGSGQPQHF | TGTGCCAGCAGCTTAGCGCCCGGGTCTGGTCAGCCCCAGCATTTT | NA | TRBJ1-5 | TRBV7-2 | NA
CASSRAGAVNTEAFF | TGTGCCAGTAGTAGAGCAGGGGCCGTGAACACTGAAGCTTTCTTT | NA | TRBJ1-1 | TRBV19 | NA
CASSPGGSTWGTGELFF | TGTGCCAGCAGCCCGGGGGGGTCTACCTGGGGCACCGGGGAGCTGTTTTTT | TRBD2 | TRBJ2-2 | TRBV5-4 | NA
CASSPVGGAVQSGETQYF | TGTGCCAGCAGTCCCGTAGGCGGGGCTGTTCAGTCTGGGGAGACCCAGTACTTC | NA | TRBJ2-5 | TRBV27 | NA
CASSLDRGPYEQYF | TGTGCCAGCAGCCTCGACAGGGGGCCCTACGAGCAGTACTTC | TRBD1 | TRBJ2-7 | TRBV9 | NA